This passage covers 9 T cell receptor beta chains from one sample sequenced in a study of tumor-infiltrating lymphocytes in primary liver carcinoma. Each 20-30 mg portion of unsorted bulk tissue served as the source for co-extraction of RNA and DNA. A constant-region primer served to make TCR beta cDNA from approximately 490 ng total RNA. Sequencing libraries for TCR beta derived from three nested multiplex PCR rounds that used slightly modified ARM-PCR. TRBV1-TRBV30 forward and Cbeta reverse primers drove the first two roughly 10-cycle rounds. TCRdb reprocessed the multiplex PCR reads via MiXCR and lists one record per CDR3 protein. Counted here are fewer than 200,000 distinct CDR3 sequences, around 81% occurring once; the ten biggest clones make up 15% to 20%. The sample consisted of tumor tissue from primary liver carcinoma. All receptors come from a man in his forties with primary liver carcinoma and hepatitis B virus infection.

Concerning this clonotype: At one end the junction does not follow the germline gene, possibly because of a read error. The chain is built from TRBV29-1 and TRBJ2-2; D is possibly TRBD2 (5 bases). The CDR3 spans 16 residues. Germline CDR1 SQVTM, CDR2 ANQGSEA. In DNA form, the CDR3 reads TGCAGCGTTGGAGTACTGGACTCTCAGGTCACCGGGGAGCTGCTTTTT. Encoded protein: CSVGVLDSQVTGELLF.

Regarding this clonotype: Germline and junction disagree at one end, which may indicate a read error. V gene TRBV10-1 combines with J gene TRBJ2-5; TRBD2 is a possible D gene (6 bases). CDR3 size: 17 residues. Germline V gives CDR1 WNHNN, CDR2 SYGVQD (reference sequence). CDR3 amino acids: CASSGGRAGRSQDTHYF. The CDR3, as DNA: TGCGCCAGTAGTGGAGGGCGTGCAGGTCGGTCCCAAGACACCCATTACTTC.

Concerning this clonotype itself: The conserved phenylalanine or tryptophan is not found at the CDR3 terminus, so this likely reflects a read error. This rearrangement joins TRBV5-1 to TRBJ2-3; 13 nucleotides align to TRBD2. The CDR3 spans 16 residues. From germline, CDR1 is SGHRS and CDR2 YFSETQ. CDR3 bases: TGTGCCAGCAGCTCGGGACTAGCGGGAAATACAGATACGCAGTATCTT. Translated: CASSSGLAGNTDTQYL.

In the case of this clonotype: An end of the junction differs from the germline gene, which may be a read error. The chain is built from TRBV29-1 and TRBJ2-1; 9 nucleotides match TRBD2. The germline V gene encodes CDR1 SQVTM and CDR2 ANQGSEA. The CDR3 covers 16 residues. The CDR3: CSVQFGSGRTTDEQFF. The DNA for the CDR3 is TGTAGCGTTCAATTCGGGAGCGGGAGGACAACCGATGAGCAGTTCTTC.

Regarding this clonotype: An end of the junction does not agree with germline; a read error may underlie this. J is TRBJ2-5 and V is TRBV29-1, with D possibly TRBD1 on 5 matching bases. The CDR3 has 13 amino acids. Germline loops: CDR1 SQVTM, CDR2 ANQGSEA. This CDR3 is CGVEHMGRETQYF. The CDR3 bases are TGCGGCGTTGAACACATGGGGCGAGAGACCCAGTACTTC.

Of note for this clonotype: It is likely a read error, because the conserved phenylalanine at the end of the CDR3 is missing. The genes are TRBV5-4 and TRBJ2-6; D not resolved. CDR3 length: 17 residues. Germline V lookup: CDR1 SGHNT, CDR2 YYREEE (reference sequence). The CDR3 DNA reads TGTGCCAACAGCCCCGGGTCTTTCTTCTCTGGGGCCAACGTCCTGACTTTA. It specifies CANSPGSFFSGANVLTL.

Turning to this clonotype: At one end, the junction sequence differs from germline, possibly due to a read error. The chain carries TRBV6-5 and TRBJ2-1; D is undetermined. From germline, CDR1 is MNHEY and CDR2 SVGAGI. This CDR3 has 15 amino acids. This CDR3 reads CASRRAGPSYNVQLF. Written as DNA, the CDR3 is TGTGCCAGCAGGCGAGCAGGTCCTTCCTACAATGTGCAGTTATTC.

Concerning this clonotype itself: At one of its ends the junction is not consistent with the germline gene, which may arise from a read error. This rearrangement joins TRBV29-1 to TRBJ1-2, with D tentatively TRBD1 (5 bases). CDR1 is SQVTM and CDR2 is ANQGSEA in the germline V gene. The CDR3 length is 14 residues. The CDR3 DNA follows: TGCAGTGTTGATGCGGAAGAAGGGGTGGTTGGCTACACCTTC. As protein: CSVDAEEGVVGYTF.

This clonotype came up many times. The chain is built from TRBV5-4 and TRBJ2-7; no clear D. Germline assignment: CDR1 SGHNT and CDR2 YYREEE (reference sequence). Trimming took 3 bases from V and 4 from J, leaving 14 bases between them. This CDR3 contains 14 residues. This chain's CDR3 is CASSSEERIYEQYF. DNA of the CDR3: TGTGCCAGCAGCTCGGAAGAGAGGATATACGAGCAGTACTTC. Combining the CDR3 with reference TRBV5-4 and TRBJ2-7 gives the whole variable domain ETGVTQSPTHLIKTRGQQVTLRCSSQSGHNTVSWYQQALGQGPQFIFQYYREEENGRGNFPPRFSGLQFPNYSSELNVNALELDDSALYLCASSSEERIYEQYFGPGTRLTVT.